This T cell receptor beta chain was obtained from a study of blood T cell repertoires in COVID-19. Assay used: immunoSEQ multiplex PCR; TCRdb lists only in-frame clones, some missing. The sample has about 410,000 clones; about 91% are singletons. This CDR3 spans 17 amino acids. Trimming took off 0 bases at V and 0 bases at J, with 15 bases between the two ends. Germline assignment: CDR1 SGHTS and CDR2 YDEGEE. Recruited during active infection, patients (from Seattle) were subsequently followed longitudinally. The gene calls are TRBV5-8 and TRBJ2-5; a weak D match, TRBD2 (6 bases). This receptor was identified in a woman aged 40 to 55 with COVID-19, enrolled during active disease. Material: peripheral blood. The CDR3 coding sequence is TGTGCCAGCAGCTTGGCGTTGGATAGCGGAAACCAAGAGACCCAGTACTTC. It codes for CASSLALDSGNQETQYF. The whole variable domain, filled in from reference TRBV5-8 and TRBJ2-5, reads EAGVTQSPTHLIKTRGQQATLRCSPISGHTSVYWYQQALGLGLQFLLWYDEGEERNRGNFPPRFSGRQFPNYSSELNVNALELEDSALYLCASSLALDSGNQETQYFGPGTRLLVL.